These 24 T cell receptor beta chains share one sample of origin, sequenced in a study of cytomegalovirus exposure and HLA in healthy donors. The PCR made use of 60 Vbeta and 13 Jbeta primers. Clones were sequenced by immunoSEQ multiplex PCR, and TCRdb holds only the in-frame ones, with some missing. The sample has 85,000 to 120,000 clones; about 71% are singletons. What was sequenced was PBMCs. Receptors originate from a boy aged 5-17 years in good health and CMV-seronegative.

CDR3 residues: CASSFEGLTYNEQFF. CDR3 DNA sequence: TGCGCCAGCAGCTTCGAGGGCCTCACCTACAATGAGCAGTTCTTC. V usage is TRBV5-1 and J usage is TRBJ2-1; the D gene is possibly TRBD2 (5 bases). V gave up 2 bases and J gave up 2 bases, with 11 bases separating them. This CDR3 is built from 15 residues. Germline V CDR1 and CDR2: SGHRS, YFSETQ.

For the CDR3, the DNA is TGTGCCAGCAGGAAAGAGGGGGTCGCCTCCTATGGCTACACCTTC. This codes for CASRKEGVASYGYTF. The chain uses TRBV11-1 and TRBJ1-2, with a possible D match to TRBD1 (6 bases). CDR1 is SGHAT and CDR2 is FQDESV in the germline V gene (reference sequence). With 6 bases removed from V and 4 bases from J, the gap between germline ends came to 18 bases. The CDR3 consists of 15 residues.

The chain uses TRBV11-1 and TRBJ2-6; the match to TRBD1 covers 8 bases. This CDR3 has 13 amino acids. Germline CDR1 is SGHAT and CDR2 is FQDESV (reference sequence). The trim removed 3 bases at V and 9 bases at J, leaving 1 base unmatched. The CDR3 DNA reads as TGTGCCAGCAGCTTCGACAGGGGCAACGTCCTGACTTTC. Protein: CASSFDRGNVLTF.

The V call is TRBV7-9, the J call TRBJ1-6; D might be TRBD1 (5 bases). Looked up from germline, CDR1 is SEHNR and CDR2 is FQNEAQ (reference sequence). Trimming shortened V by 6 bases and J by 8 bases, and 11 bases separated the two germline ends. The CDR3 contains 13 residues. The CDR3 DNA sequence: TGTGCCAGCAGGGGGCCGGGTTATTCACCCCTCCACTTT. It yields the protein CASRGPGYSPLHF.

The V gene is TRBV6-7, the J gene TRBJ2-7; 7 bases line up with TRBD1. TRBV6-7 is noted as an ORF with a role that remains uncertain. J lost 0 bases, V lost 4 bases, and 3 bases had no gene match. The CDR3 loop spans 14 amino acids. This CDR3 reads CASSFGTASYEQYF. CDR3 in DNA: TGTGCCAGCAGTTTTGGGACAGCCTCCTACGAGCAGTACTTC.

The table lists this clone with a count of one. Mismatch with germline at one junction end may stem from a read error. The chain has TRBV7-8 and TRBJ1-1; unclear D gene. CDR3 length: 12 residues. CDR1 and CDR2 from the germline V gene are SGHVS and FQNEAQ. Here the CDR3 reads CASSLIYTEAFF. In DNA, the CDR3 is TGTGCCAGCAGCTTAATTTACACCGAAGCTTTCTTT.

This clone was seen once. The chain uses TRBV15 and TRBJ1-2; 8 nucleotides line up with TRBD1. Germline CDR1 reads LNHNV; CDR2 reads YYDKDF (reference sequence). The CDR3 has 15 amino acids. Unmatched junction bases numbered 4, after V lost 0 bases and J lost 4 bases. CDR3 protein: CATSRDRDRSYGYTF. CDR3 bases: TGTGCCACCAGCAGAGATCGGGACAGGTCCTATGGCTACACCTTC.

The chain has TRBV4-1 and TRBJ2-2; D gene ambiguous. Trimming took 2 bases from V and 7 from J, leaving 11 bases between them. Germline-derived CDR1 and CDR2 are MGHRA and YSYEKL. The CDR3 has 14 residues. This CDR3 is CASSQQTMDGELFF. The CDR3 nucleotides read TGCGCCAGCAGCCAACAGACAATGGACGGGGAGCTGTTTTTT.

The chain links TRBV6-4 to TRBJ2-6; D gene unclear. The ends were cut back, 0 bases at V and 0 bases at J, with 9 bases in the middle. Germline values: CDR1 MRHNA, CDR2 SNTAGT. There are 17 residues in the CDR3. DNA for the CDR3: TGTGCCAGCAGTGACTCCGCCGGTTTCTCTGGGGCCAACGTCCTGACTTTC. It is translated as CASSDSAGFSGANVLTF.

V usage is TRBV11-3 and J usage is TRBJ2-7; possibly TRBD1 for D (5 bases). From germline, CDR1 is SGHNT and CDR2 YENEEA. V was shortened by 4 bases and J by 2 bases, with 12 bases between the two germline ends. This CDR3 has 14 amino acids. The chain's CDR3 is CASSSLDRPYEQYF. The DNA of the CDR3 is TGTGCCAGCAGCTCGCTCGACAGACCCTACGAGCAGTACTTC.

In DNA, the CDR3 is TGTGCCAGCAGTCCCCGGTTTCGGGACACTGAAGCTTTCTTT. It encodes CASSPRFRDTEAFF. The V and J genes are TRBV28 and TRBJ1-1, with unresolved D. Trimming cost V 5 bases and J 3 bases, with 13 bases left between them. The V gene's germline CDR1 is MDHEN and CDR2 SYDVKM. The CDR3 is made up of 14 amino acids.

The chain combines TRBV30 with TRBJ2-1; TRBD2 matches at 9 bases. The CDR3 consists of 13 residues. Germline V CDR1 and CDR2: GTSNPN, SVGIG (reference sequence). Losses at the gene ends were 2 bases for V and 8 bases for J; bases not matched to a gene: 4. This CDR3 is CAWSFLAGHEQFF. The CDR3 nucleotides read TGTGCCTGGAGTTTCCTAGCGGGGCATGAGCAGTTCTTC.

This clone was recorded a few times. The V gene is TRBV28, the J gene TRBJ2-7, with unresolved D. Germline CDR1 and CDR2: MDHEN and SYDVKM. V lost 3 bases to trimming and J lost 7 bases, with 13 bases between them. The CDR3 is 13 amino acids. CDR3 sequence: CASSFSTIGEQYF. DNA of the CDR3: TGTGCCAGCAGTTTTTCCACTATCGGGGAGCAGTACTTC.

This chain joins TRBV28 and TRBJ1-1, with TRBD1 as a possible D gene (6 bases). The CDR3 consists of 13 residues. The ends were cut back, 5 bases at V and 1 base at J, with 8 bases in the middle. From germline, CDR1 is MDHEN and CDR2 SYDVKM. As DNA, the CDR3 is TGTGCCAGCAGTGTCAGGGGGAACACTGAAGCTTTCTTT. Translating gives CASSVRGNTEAFF. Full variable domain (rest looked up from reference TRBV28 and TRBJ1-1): DVKVTQSSRYLVKRTGEKVFLECVQDMDHENMFWYRQDPGLGLRLIYFSYDVKMKEKGDIPEGYSVSREKKERFSLILESASTNQTSMYLCASSVRGNTEAFFGQGTRLTVV.

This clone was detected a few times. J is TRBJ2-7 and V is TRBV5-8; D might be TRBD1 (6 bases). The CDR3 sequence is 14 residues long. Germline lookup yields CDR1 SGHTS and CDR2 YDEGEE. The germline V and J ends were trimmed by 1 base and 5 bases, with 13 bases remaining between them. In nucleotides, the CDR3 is TGTGCCAGCAGCTTGTTTCCAGGGGTGCACGAGCAGTACTTC. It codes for CASSLFPGVHEQYF.

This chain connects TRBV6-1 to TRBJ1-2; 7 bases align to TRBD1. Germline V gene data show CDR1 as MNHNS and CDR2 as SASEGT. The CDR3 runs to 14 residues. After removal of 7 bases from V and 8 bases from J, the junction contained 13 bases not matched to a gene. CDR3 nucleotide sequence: TGTGCCAGCAAGAGACAGGGAGAAGCTGAAGGCTACACCTTC. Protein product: CASKRQGEAEGYTF.

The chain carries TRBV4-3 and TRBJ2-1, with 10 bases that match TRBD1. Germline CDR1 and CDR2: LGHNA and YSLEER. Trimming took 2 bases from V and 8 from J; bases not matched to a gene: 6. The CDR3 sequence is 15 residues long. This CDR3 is CASSQLTGTGDEQFF. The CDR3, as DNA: TGCGCCAGCAGCCAACTTACCGGGACAGGGGATGAGCAGTTCTTC.

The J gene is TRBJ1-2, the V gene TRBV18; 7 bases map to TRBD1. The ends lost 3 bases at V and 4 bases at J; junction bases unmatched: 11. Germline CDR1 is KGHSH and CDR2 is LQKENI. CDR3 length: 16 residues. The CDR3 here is CASSPSTGNPPYGYTF. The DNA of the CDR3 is TGTGCCAGCTCACCTTCGACAGGGAACCCACCCTATGGCTACACCTTC.

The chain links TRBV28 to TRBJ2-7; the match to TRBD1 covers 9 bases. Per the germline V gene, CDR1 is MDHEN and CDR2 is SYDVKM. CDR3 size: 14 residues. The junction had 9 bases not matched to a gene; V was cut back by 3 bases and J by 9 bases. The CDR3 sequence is CASSFDGTGTMQYF. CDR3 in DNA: TGTGCCAGCAGTTTCGATGGGACAGGGACGATGCAGTACTTC.

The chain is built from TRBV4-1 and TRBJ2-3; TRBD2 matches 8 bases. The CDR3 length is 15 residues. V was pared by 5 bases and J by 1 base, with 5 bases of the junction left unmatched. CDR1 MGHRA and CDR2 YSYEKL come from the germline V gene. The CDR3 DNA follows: TGCGCCAGCAGCGCGGGACTAGTTGGCACAGATACGCAGTATTTT. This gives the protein CASSAGLVGTDTQYF.

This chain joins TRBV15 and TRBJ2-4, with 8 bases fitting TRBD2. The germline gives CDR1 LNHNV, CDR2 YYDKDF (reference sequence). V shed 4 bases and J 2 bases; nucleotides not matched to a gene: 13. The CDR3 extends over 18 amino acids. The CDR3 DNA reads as TGTGCCACCAGCATCCGACTCTTAGCGGGAAGTTCCAAAAACATTCAGTACTTC. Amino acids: CATSIRLLAGSSKNIQYF.

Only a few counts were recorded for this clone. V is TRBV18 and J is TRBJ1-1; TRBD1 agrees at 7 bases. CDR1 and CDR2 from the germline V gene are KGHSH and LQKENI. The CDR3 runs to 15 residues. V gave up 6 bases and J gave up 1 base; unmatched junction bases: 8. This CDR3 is CASSQGQLTNTEAFF. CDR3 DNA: TGTGCCAGCTCGCAGGGACAGCTGACGAACACTGAAGCTTTCTTT.

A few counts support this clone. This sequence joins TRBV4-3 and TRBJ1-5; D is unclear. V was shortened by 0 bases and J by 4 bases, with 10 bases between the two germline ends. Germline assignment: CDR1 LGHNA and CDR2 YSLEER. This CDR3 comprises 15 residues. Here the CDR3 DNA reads TGCGCCAGCAGCCAAGATTTCGCACTTAATCAGCCCCAGCATTTT. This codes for CASSQDFALNQPQHF.

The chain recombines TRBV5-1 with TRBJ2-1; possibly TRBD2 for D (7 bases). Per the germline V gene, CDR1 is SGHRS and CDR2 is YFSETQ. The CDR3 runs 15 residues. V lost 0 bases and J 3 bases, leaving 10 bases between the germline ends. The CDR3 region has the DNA TGCGCCAGCAGCTTGGAGGGGGGGGTCTACAATGAGCAGTTCTTC. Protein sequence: CASSLEGGVYNEQFF.